Listed below are T cell receptor beta chains from one sample, sequenced in a study of shared clonotypes between healthy human individuals. Sequenced by immunoSEQ multiplex PCR; TCRdb stores in-frame clones only, minus some. The data contain tens of thousands of clones, 62% of them seen just once; the ten biggest clones take up over 50%. What was sequenced was memory CD8+ T cells sorted from blood. The receptors were gathered from a man aged 25 to 40 in good health. The CDR3 runs from the conserved cysteine through the conserved F or W. The order of the fields is J gene, clone size, V gene, D gene, CDR3 length, CDR3 protein, CDR3 DNA. A D gene is named only where the DNA matches it firmly. Part of the rows lack a size; the others show once, few, many or a class for expanded clones.

TRBJ2-3,.,TRBV5-1,.,15,CASGADRLSTDTQYF,TGCGCCAGCGGCGCGGACAGATTAAGCACAGATACGCAGTATTTT
TRBJ2-2,.,TRBV29-1,.,11,CSGSVLGELFF,TGCAGCGGGTCAGTACTCGGGGAGCTGTTTTTT
TRBJ2-1,.,TRBV7-9,TRBD1,15,CASSLSGTGGNEQFF,TGTGCCAGCAGCTTATCGGGGACAGGGGGCAATGAGCAGTTCTTC
TRBJ2-4,.,TRBV5-8,.,14,CASSRLSPSGIQYF,TGTGCCAGCAGCCGACTATCCCCCTCGGGCATTCAGTACTTC
TRBJ2-1,.,TRBV5-1,.,13,CASSGSSYNEQFF,TGCGCCAGCTCCGGGAGCTCCTACAATGAGCAGTTCTTC
TRBJ2-3,.,TRBV7-9,TRBD2,14,CASSLAGGYDTQYF,TGTGCCAGCAGCTTGGCGGGGGGTTACGATACGCAGTATTTT
TRBJ2-3,.,TRBV27,.,13,CASFGGTTDTQYF,TGTGCCAGCTTCGGCGGCACCACAGATACGCAGTATTTT
TRBJ2-1,.,TRBV6-5,.,11,CASSLGLVQFF,TGTGCCAGCAGTTTGGGACTTGTGCAGTTCTTC
TRBJ2-7,.,TRBV29-1,.,12,CSVAHSSYEQYF,TGCAGCGTTGCCCACAGCTCCTACGAGCAGTACTTC
TRBJ2-1,few,TRBV6-1,.,12,CVATLGPNEQFF,TGTGTCGCCACACTGGGCCCCAATGAGCAGTTCTTC
TRBJ2-3,.,TRBV9,TRBD1,16,CASSVRDRASTDTQYF,TGTGCCAGCAGCGTCCGGGACAGGGCTAGCACAGATACGCAGTATTTT
TRBJ2-7,.,TRBV11-2,.,16,CASSPTDSQNPYEQYF,TGTGCCAGCAGCCCCACCGATTCCCAGAACCCATACGAGCAGTACTTC
TRBJ2-3,few,TRBV4-1,TRBD2,16,CASSQEPTGTRDTQYF,TGCGCCAGCAGCCAAGAGCCAACCGGGACTAGAGATACGCAGTATTTT
TRBJ2-3,.,TRBV19,.,14,CASSIALEWDTQYF,TGTGCCAGTAGTATAGCTCTAGAATGGGATACGCAGTATTTT
TRBJ2-4,.,TRBV30,TRBD1,15,CAWSVQGGGGNIQYF,TGTGCCTGGAGTGTACAGGGGGGCGGCGGAAACATTCAGTACTTC
TRBJ2-7,few,TRBV28,.,15,CASALDGERSYEQYF,TGTGCCAGCGCCTTGGACGGGGAACGCTCCTACGAGCAGTACTTC
TRBJ2-1,many,TRBV7-9,TRBD2,16,CASKSGLAGPYNEQFF,TGTGCCAGCAAGTCTGGACTAGCGGGGCCTTACAATGAGCAGTTCTTC
TRBJ1-3,.,TRBV6-1,.,16,CASSELRASSGNTIYF,TGTGCCAGCAGTGAACTCAGGGCCTCCTCTGGAAACACCATATATTTT
TRBJ1-2,.,TRBV6-1,.,11,CASSESYGYTF,TGTGCCAGCAGTGAAAGCTATGGCTACACCTTC
TRBJ1-4,few,TRBV7-9,.,15,CASSYQTATNEKLFF,TGTGCCAGCAGTTACCAGACTGCAACTAATGAAAAACTGTTTTTT
TRBJ1-2,.,TRBV18,.,14,CASSLSGTTYGYTF,TGTGCCAGCTCACTTTCCGGGACAACCTATGGCTACACCTTC
TRBJ2-3,once,TRBV2,TRBD2,15,CASPASGFSTDTQYF,TGTGCCAGCCCGGCTAGCGGATTTAGCACAGATACGCAGTATTTT
TRBJ2-1,.,TRBV5-1,TRBD1,18,CASSLAIGGQGLGYEQFF,TGCGCCAGCAGCTTGGCCATTGGGGGACAGGGATTAGGTTATGAGCAGTTCTTC
TRBJ1-5,.,TRBV2,.,15,CASTPEGFSNQPQHF,TGTGCCAGCACCCCTGAGGGGTTTAGCAATCAGCCCCAGCATTTT
TRBJ1-3,many,TRBV28,.,16,CASTIRTGLEGNTIYF,TGTGCCAGCACCATCCGGACGGGATTAGAAGGAAACACCATATATTTT
TRBJ1-1,many,TRBV27,.,13,CASSRTANTEAFF,TGTGCCAGCAGTCGAACAGCGAACACTGAAGCTTTCTTT
TRBJ2-7,.,TRBV7-9,TRBD2,18,CASSLTYSGRVSSYEQYF,TGTGCCAGCAGCTTAACCTATAGCGGGAGGGTTAGCTCCTACGAGCAGTACTTC
TRBJ2-3,.,TRBV9,TRBD1,16,CASSRRLGQGSDTQYF,TGTGCCAGCAGCCGAAGGTTGGGACAGGGGTCAGATACGCAGTATTTT
TRBJ2-1,once,TRBV7-6,.,16,CASSLIAGNIGNEQFF,TGTGCCAGCAGCTTAATTGCAGGGAACATCGGCAATGAGCAGTTCTTC
TRBJ2-2,.,TRBV7-3,.,19,CASSLNGADTSANTGELFF,TGTGCCAGCAGCTTAAACGGGGCAGACACTTCCGCGAACACCGGGGAGCTGTTTTTT
TRBJ1-1,.,TRBV4-3,TRBD1,17,CASSQDWGSQGGTEAFF,TGCGCCAGCAGCCAAGATTGGGGATCTCAGGGGGGGACTGAAGCTTTCTTT
TRBJ1-4,.,TRBV5-4,TRBD1,15,CASSLTTGADEKLFF,TGTGCCAGCAGCTTAACGACAGGGGCGGACGAAAAACTGTTTTTT
TRBJ2-7,once,TRBV28,TRBD1,15,CASSQFGTGAYEQYF,TGTGCCAGCTCTCAATTCGGGACAGGGGCCTACGAGCAGTACTTC
TRBJ2-3,once,TRBV10-3,TRBD1,15,CAIRKGQGAADTQYF,TGTGCCATCAGAAAGGGACAGGGGGCCGCAGATACGCAGTATTTT
TRBJ1-2,many,TRBV7-8,.,14,CASSLLSGNYGYTF,TGTGCCAGCAGCTTATTGTCGGGGAACTATGGCTACACCTTC
TRBJ2-7,.,TRBV6-1,.,14,CASSTQVGTYEQYF,TGTGCCAGCAGTACGCAGGTGGGAACCTACGAGCAGTACTTC
TRBJ1-4,once,TRBV6-1,.,16,CASSEAFLTLGEKLFF,TGTGCCAGCAGTGAAGCGTTTTTGACATTAGGGGAAAAACTGTTTTTT
TRBJ2-7,.,TRBV29-1,TRBD2,13,CSVRLAGGDEQYF,TGCAGCGTTCGACTAGCGGGAGGCGATGAGCAGTACTTC
TRBJ2-3,many,TRBV19,TRBD1,15,CASSIGQGARDTQYF,TGTGCCAGTAGTATCGGACAGGGGGCGAGAGATACGCAGTATTTT
TRBJ2-7,.,TRBV2,.,17,CASSYTSWTDPTYEQYF,TGTGCCAGCAGTTATACATCATGGACGGATCCTACCTACGAGCAGTACTTC
TRBJ2-1,once,TRBV6-4,.,15,CASSEGQGPSNEQFF,TGTGCCAGCAGTGAAGGGCAGGGTCCGTCCAATGAGCAGTTCTTC
TRBJ2-1,.,TRBV5-3,.,13,CARRSGFGNEQFF,TGTGCCAGAAGATCGGGTTTCGGGAACGAGCAGTTCTTC
TRBJ1-1,.,TRBV5-4,.,16,CASNPGGAAAYTEAFF,TGTGCCAGCAACCCCGGCGGGGCGGCGGCGTACACTGAAGCTTTCTTT
TRBJ2-7,.,TRBV5-6,.,14,CASSFGNPSYEQYF,TGTGCCAGCAGCTTCGGGAACCCCTCCTACGAGCAGTACTTC
TRBJ2-4,.,TRBV27,.,13,CASSPSAANIQYF,TGTGCCAGCAGCCCCTCGGCCGCAAACATTCAGTACTTC
TRBJ2-1,.,TRBV5-1,.,13,CASSPGDHNEQFF,TGCGCCAGCAGCCCCGGGGACCACAATGAGCAGTTCTTC
TRBJ2-1,.,TRBV7-2,TRBD2,16,CASSPGSGTSVGEQFF,TGTGCCAGCAGCCCGGGGTCCGGGACTAGCGTTGGTGAGCAGTTCTTC
TRBJ2-2,.,TRBV27,.,22,CASSLLLTPASQANRGSGELFF,TGTGCCAGCAGTTTATTACTTACCCCCGCCTCACAGGCTAACCGGGGGTCCGGGGAGCTGTTTTTT
TRBJ2-1,many,TRBV29-1,TRBD2,14,CSVEGTSGENEQFF,TGCAGCGTTGAGGGGACTAGCGGGGAGAATGAGCAGTTCTTC
TRBJ2-1,.,TRBV5-5,.,11,CASTEGNEQFF,TGTGCCAGCACGGAGGGGAATGAGCAGTTCTTC
TRBJ2-7,.,TRBV28,.,14,CASSFGQKAYEQYF,TGTGCCAGCAGTTTTGGGCAGAAAGCCTACGAGCAGTACTTC
TRBJ1-3,.,TRBV9,.,17,CASSVEFGGVTGNTIYF,TGTGCCAGCAGCGTAGAATTCGGTGGGGTGACGGGAAACACCATATATTTT
TRBJ2-2,.,TRBV11-2,.,17,CASTTGRGRKYTGELFF,TGTGCCAGCACCACCGGTCGAGGGAGGAAGTACACCGGGGAGCTGTTTTTT
TRBJ2-5,.,TRBV7-8,TRBD2,13,CASSVSGIETQYF,TGTGCCAGCAGCGTTAGCGGGATCGAGACCCAGTACTTC
TRBJ1-4,.,TRBV6-1,TRBD1,16,CASSDQTGITNEKLFF,TGTGCCAGCAGTGATCAGACAGGGATCACTAATGAAAAACTGTTTTTT
TRBJ2-5,.,TRBV25-1,.,18,CASSEFDWQPPLKETQYF,TGTGCCAGCAGTGAATTCGATTGGCAGCCCCCGCTAAAAGAGACCCAGTACTTC
TRBJ1-1,.,TRBV27,.,14,CASSFQGGDAEAFF,TGTGCCAGCAGTTTCCAGGGAGGTGATGCTGAAGCTTTCTTT
TRBJ2-1,.,TRBV19,TRBD2,16,CASRGSGRQEYNEQFF,TGTGCCAGTAGGGGTAGCGGGAGGCAAGAGTACAATGAGCAGTTCTTC
TRBJ1-3,.,TRBV30,.,12,CAWSGGGNTIYF,TGTGCCTGGAGTGGAGGCGGAAACACCATATATTTT